The sequence of this T cell receptor beta chain was determined in a study of T cell changes during pregnancy in multiple sclerosis. The method was immunoSEQ multiplex PCR; TCRdb's version includes in-frame clones alone and lacks a portion of them. Seen here are around 68,000 clones, 75% to 95% observed once, and the top ten hold 0.43%. Germline V gives CDR1 SEHNR, CDR2 FQNEAQ (reference sequence). This CDR3 is built from 14 residues. Trimming took 8 bases from V and 4 from J, leaving 17 bases between them. Sequences were derived from CD4+ T cells from peripheral blood mononuclear cells, sampled before pregnancy. The TCR originated in a female donor with multiple sclerosis, enrolled in a pregnancy study. J is TRBJ1-1 and V is TRBV7-9, with D possibly matching TRBD1 (6 bases). The CDR3 region has the DNA TGTGCCAGCGGGAACAAGGGGGGGAGCACTGAAGCTTTCTTT. This codes for CASGNKGGSTEAFF.